This T cell receptor beta chain was found in a study of regulatory T cells in long-lasting Graves disease. Notes on the study in general: TRBV28, TRBJ1-2 and TRBJ2-5 were favored in persistent disease.

The CDR3 spans 14 residues. The V gene's germline CDR1 is SGHTS and CDR2 YDEGEE. The ends were cut back, 0 bases at V and 5 bases at J, with 12 bases in the middle. Assembly of TCR beta libraries relied on iRepertoire HTBI primers together with Arm-PCR of CDR3 regions. TCRdb redid the calling of the multiplex PCR reads with MiXCR, one entry per CDR3 protein. Here the sample spans approximately 350,000 distinct CDR3 sequences, 20% to 25% being singletons. Time point reported: persistent/refractory GD, antithyroid drugs over 5 years with positive TRAb. PBMC-derived RNA was used for the TCR library. The table lists this clonotype with many counts. Antigen: not known.

This material consisted of peripheral blood mononuclear cells (PBMCs), taken when the disease was refractory, from a patient treated with antithyroid drugs. The TCR originated in a woman aged 40 to 50 with Graves disease. The chain links TRBV5-8 to TRBJ2-7; tentatively, D is TRBD1 or TRBD2 (5 bases each). The DNA of the CDR3 is TGTGCCAGCAGCTTGGTGGCTCGAGGGGACGAGCAGTACTTC. Encoded protein: CASSLVARGDEQYF.